A single sample is the source of the 25 T cell receptor beta chains below, sequenced in a study of human T cells and chemical hapten exposure. One entry per CDR3 protein results from TCRdb running MiXCR on the RACE reads. The repertoire includes 45,000 or so distinct CDR3 sequences, 4.4% of them detected once, and around 5.8% sits in the top ten. The time point: healthy volunteer bleed at 2 weeks. The study extracted total RNA from unfractionated whole blood. Sample: whole blood. The source of these receptors is a human donor in good health. Some clones in this sample may be carry-over from other donors' samples.

This clonotype showed up many times. J is TRBJ2-3 and V is TRBV7-8, with D unclear. Germline assignment: CDR1 SGHVS and CDR2 FQNEAQ. Deletions cut 4 bases from V and 3 bases from J, with 2 bases between. This CDR3 is built from 11 residues. CDR3 sequence: CASSWTDTQYF. The CDR3 DNA reads as TGTGCCAGCAGCTGGACAGATACGCAGTATTTT.

The table lists this clonotype with a few counts. The chain joins TRBV5-1 to TRBJ2-5; no definite D call. V was cut by 3 bases and J by 0 bases, with 12 bases left in between. This CDR3 comprises 15 residues. Germline V gene data show CDR1 as SGHRS and CDR2 as YFSETQ. The CDR3 loop reads CASSSSDTYQETQYF. DNA of the CDR3: TGCGCCAGCAGCTCCAGCGACACCTACCAAGAGACCCAGTACTTC.

This clonotype was seen ten or more times. The genes are TRBV4-1 and TRBJ2-3; 11 nucleotides line up with TRBD1. Germline V gives CDR1 MGHRA, CDR2 YSYEKL. V lost 0 bases to trimming and J lost 4 bases; unmatched junction nucleotides: 3. The CDR3 is 16 residues long. This chain's CDR3 is CASSQERTGGADTQYF. The CDR3 DNA sequence: TGCGCCAGCAGCCAAGAAAGGACAGGGGGCGCAGATACGCAGTATTTT.

This clonotype appeared many times. The chain links TRBV2 to TRBJ1-5, with TRBD1 matching 11 bases. The CDR3 has 16 residues. In germline, CDR1 is SNHLY, CDR2 FYNNEI. V lost 4 bases and J lost 0; bases outside the gene matches: 2. CDR3 in DNA: TGTGCCAGCAGTGTAGGGACAGGGGGTAGCAATCAGCCCCAGCATTTT. It specifies CASSVGTGGSNQPQHF. Complete variable domain (other parts from reference TRBV2 and TRBJ1-5): EPEVTQTPSHQVTQMGQEVILRCVPISNHLYFYWYRQILGQKVEFLVSFYNNEISEKSEIFDDQFSVERPDGSNFTLKIRSTKLEDSAMYFCASSVGTGGSNQPQHFGDGTRLSIL.

This clonotype was picked up many times. The chain recombines TRBV28 with TRBJ1-1; D ambiguous. CDR1 MDHEN and CDR2 SYDVKM come from the germline V gene. V was shortened by 2 bases and J by 11 bases, with 12 bases between the two germline ends. The CDR3 sequence is 12 residues long. DNA of the CDR3: TGTGCCAGCAGTTTACAGCCCCTCGGGGCTTTCTTT. Translation gives CASSLQPLGAFF.

This clonotype was seen more than once but under ten times. This chain connects TRBV9 to TRBJ2-7, with 9 bases aligning to TRBD2. This CDR3 contains 16 residues. The ends lost 0 bases at V and 2 bases at J; junction bases unmatched: 6. Germline V gives CDR1 SGDLS, CDR2 YYNGEE. The CDR3 nucleotides read TGTGCCAGCAGCGTAGGGGGCGGGGGGGCCACCTACGAGCAGTACTTC. Its translation: CASSVGGGGATYEQYF.

The chain couples TRBV29-1 to TRBJ1-2; no clear D gene. CDR1 is SQVTM and CDR2 is ANQGSEA in the germline V gene. The CDR3 spans 13 residues. V lost 3 bases and J 3 bases, leaving 11 bases between the germline ends. CDR3 nucleotide sequence: TGCAGCGTTGATAGTGAGGAGGACTATGGCTACACCTTC. Amino acids: CSVDSEEDYGYTF.

This clonotype was observed at least ten times. The chain is built from TRBV6-1 and TRBJ2-1, with 11 bases that match TRBD2. Losses at the gene ends were 7 bases for V and 5 bases for J; bases not matched to a gene: 13. This CDR3 has 17 amino acids. Germline assignment: CDR1 MNHNS and CDR2 SASEGT. CDR3 DNA: TGTGCCAGCACCCTAGGAATGGGGACTAGCGGCAACAATGAGCAGTTCTTC. Translation: CASTLGMGTSGNNEQFF.

This clonotype was detected ten times or more. The gene calls are TRBV4-1 and TRBJ2-1; TRBD2 matches 12 bases. Germline loops: CDR1 MGHRA, CDR2 YSYEKL. This CDR3 contains 14 residues. The V segment lost 1 base and the J segment 9 bases; nucleotides outside the gene matches: 1. CDR3 DNA sequence: TGCGCCAGCAGCCAAGGACTAGCGGGAGTTGAGCAGTTCTTC. It codes for CASSQGLAGVEQFF.

The sample holds a few counts of this clonotype. The chain recombines TRBV20-1 with TRBJ1-1; possible D gene TRBD1, 5 bases. The CDR3 covers 15 residues. Between the trimmed V and J ends, which lost 6 bases and 3 bases, there was a span of 20 bases. Germline lookup yields CDR1 DFQATT and CDR2 SNEGSKA (reference sequence). CDR3 bases: TGCAGTGCCCGCGTCTGGGGGGTAATCCACACTGAAGCTTTCTTT. It yields the protein CSARVWGVIHTEAFF.

In this sample, this clonotype turned up many times. The chain employs TRBV20-1 and TRBJ2-3, with 9 bases aligning to TRBD2. Trimming cost V 5 bases and J 3 bases; bases outside gene matches: 12. Germline values: CDR1 DFQATT, CDR2 SNEGSKA (reference sequence). The CDR3 sequence is 16 residues long. The CDR3 reads CSADRRPGLATDTQYF. The CDR3 DNA sequence: TGCAGTGCTGACCGCCGACCGGGACTAGCAACAGATACGCAGTATTTT.

The chain is built from TRBV19 and TRBJ1-5, with D uncertain. Germline V gene data show CDR1 as LNHDA and CDR2 as SQIVND (reference sequence). V was clipped by 5 bases and J by 3 bases, with 14 bases between them. The CDR3 spans 15 residues. The CDR3, as DNA: TGTGCCAGTAGTCAACGACAAAGGTTCAATCAGCCCCAGCATTTT. Its translation: CASSQRQRFNQPQHF.

Ten or more counts support this clonotype. The gene calls are TRBV12-3 or TRBV12-4 and TRBJ1-1, with D hard to call. V was pared by 4 bases and J by 7 bases, with 13 bases between. The CDR3 covers 13 residues. The CDR3 here is CASSSPVSGEAFF. In DNA, the CDR3 is TGTGCCAGCAGTTCTCCTGTGTCAGGTGAAGCTTTCTTT.

This clonotype has at least ten counts. V is TRBV12-3 or TRBV12-4 and J is TRBJ1-1, with 11 positions matching TRBD1. V dropped 6 bases and J dropped 7; count of bases not matched to a gene: 4. The CDR3 runs 13 residues. The CDR3: CASRRTGGGEAFF. CDR3 coding DNA: TGTGCCAGCAGGCGGACAGGGGGCGGTGAAGCTTTCTTT.

This clonotype occurred many times. This chain joins TRBV6-5 and TRBJ2-2, with a possible D match to TRBD1 (6 bases). Deletions cut 5 bases from V and 5 bases from J, with 15 bases between. CDR1 is MNHEY, CDR2 SVGAGI, per germline. The CDR3 loop spans 15 amino acids. CDR3 bases: TGTGCCAGCAGTCACGGGACACCGCGTACCGGGGAGCTGTTTTTT. Amino acid sequence: CASSHGTPRTGELFF.

This clonotype was seen many times. The V and J genes are TRBV4-1 and TRBJ1-2; possible D gene TRBD1, 5 bases. The CDR3 is 11 residues long. Trimming removed 8 bases at V and 3 bases at J, with 7 bases between. CDR1 is MGHRA and CDR2 is YSYEKL in the germline V gene. CDR3 nucleotide sequence: TGCGCCAGCCGCAGGGACTATGGCTACACCTTC. Its protein is CASRRDYGYTF.

The table lists this clonotype with many counts. V is TRBV6-5 and J is TRBJ1-2; D might be TRBD1 (5 bases). The germline V and J ends were trimmed by 3 bases and 4 bases, with 12 bases remaining between them. CDR3 length: 14 amino acids. Germline values: CDR1 MNHEY, CDR2 SVGAGI. In DNA form, the CDR3 reads TGTGCCAGCAGTTATCTGTCAGGGACCTATGGCTACACCTTC. The encoded protein is CASSYLSGTYGYTF.

The chain uses TRBV18 and TRBJ1-5; 9 bases match TRBD1. In germline, CDR1 is KGHSH, CDR2 LQKENI. The J segment lost 2 bases and the V segment lost 2 bases, leaving 10 bases of the junction unmatched. The CDR3 runs to 18 residues. The CDR3 reads CASSPGQGPSDRNQPQHF. Here the CDR3 DNA reads TGTGCCAGCTCACCAGGACAGGGGCCATCCGATCGCAATCAGCCCCAGCATTTT.

This clonotype has a count of ten or more. The V gene is TRBV4-2, the J gene TRBJ2-1; 14 positions agree with TRBD2. The V gene's germline CDR1 is LGHNA and CDR2 YNFKEQ. Trimming removed 1 base from V and 0 bases from J; junction bases left unmatched: 5. There are 19 residues in the CDR3. This CDR3 is CASSQVYGTSGSSYNEQFF. CDR3 DNA sequence: TGTGCCAGCAGCCAAGTATATGGGACTAGCGGGAGCTCCTACAATGAGCAGTTCTTC.

The chain recombines TRBV27 with TRBJ1-2; D is perhaps TRBD1 (5 bases). The CDR3 loop spans 15 amino acids. Trimming cost V 6 bases and J 8 bases, with 22 bases left between them. Germline V gene sequence: CDR1 MNHEY, CDR2 SMNVEV (reference sequence). CDR3 sequence: CASRPGVFGAGGYTF. In nucleotides, the CDR3 is TGTGCCAGCAGACCCGGAGTGTTTGGGGCAGGCGGCTACACCTTC.

This clonotype was recorded at least ten times. The chain carries TRBV10-3 and TRBJ2-7; tentatively, D is TRBD2 (6 bases). Trimming shortened V by 4 bases and J by 3 bases, and 13 bases separated the two germline ends. This CDR3 spans 14 amino acids. Germline assignment: CDR1 ENHRY and CDR2 SYGVKD. CDR3 residues: CAISGGTGVYEQYF. The CDR3 nucleotides read TGTGCCATCAGTGGAGGGACTGGGGTCTACGAGCAGTACTTC.

As regards this clonotype: A much larger clonotype is one base distant, so this may be a read error. The chain combines TRBV7-9 with TRBJ2-1; D is ambiguous. The V and J ends lost 2 bases and 10 bases respectively, with 12 bases between them. Germline V gene lookup returns CDR1 SEHNR and CDR2 FQNEAQ (reference sequence). The CDR3 runs 13 residues. CDR3 loop: CASSLKGAAEQFF. The CDR3 DNA sequence: TGTGCCAGCAGCTTAAAGGGCGCAGCCGAGCAGTTCTTC.

V is TRBV28 and J is TRBJ2-7; 10 nucleotides agree with TRBD2. Germline-derived CDR1 and CDR2 are MDHEN and SYDVKM. This CDR3 has 14 amino acids. The V segment lost 2 bases and the J segment 6 bases; nucleotides outside the gene matches: 4. CDR3: CASSLRAGGREQYF. As DNA, the CDR3 is TGTGCCAGCAGTTTAAGAGCGGGAGGGCGCGAGCAGTACTTC.

J is TRBJ2-5 and V is TRBV6-5; 11 positions match TRBD1. Germline-derived CDR1 and CDR2 are MNHEY and SVGAGI. The trim removed 7 bases at V and 5 bases at J, leaving 6 bases unmatched. The CDR3 is 14 amino acids. The DNA for the CDR3 is TGTGCCAGCACCAACGGACAGGGGGCTGAGACCCAGTACTTC. It codes for CASTNGQGAETQYF.

This clonotype was seen ten or more times. V gene TRBV24-1 combines with J gene TRBJ2-1, with a weak D call TRBD1 (5 bases). V lost 7 bases and J 5 bases, leaving 17 bases between the germline ends. Germline CDR1 and CDR2: KGHDR and SFDVKD. The CDR3 sequence is 15 residues long. CDR3 sequence (DNA): TGTGCCACCAGCCTTCGGGCCACGACAGACAATGAGCAGTTCTTC. Its protein is CATSLRATTDNEQFF.